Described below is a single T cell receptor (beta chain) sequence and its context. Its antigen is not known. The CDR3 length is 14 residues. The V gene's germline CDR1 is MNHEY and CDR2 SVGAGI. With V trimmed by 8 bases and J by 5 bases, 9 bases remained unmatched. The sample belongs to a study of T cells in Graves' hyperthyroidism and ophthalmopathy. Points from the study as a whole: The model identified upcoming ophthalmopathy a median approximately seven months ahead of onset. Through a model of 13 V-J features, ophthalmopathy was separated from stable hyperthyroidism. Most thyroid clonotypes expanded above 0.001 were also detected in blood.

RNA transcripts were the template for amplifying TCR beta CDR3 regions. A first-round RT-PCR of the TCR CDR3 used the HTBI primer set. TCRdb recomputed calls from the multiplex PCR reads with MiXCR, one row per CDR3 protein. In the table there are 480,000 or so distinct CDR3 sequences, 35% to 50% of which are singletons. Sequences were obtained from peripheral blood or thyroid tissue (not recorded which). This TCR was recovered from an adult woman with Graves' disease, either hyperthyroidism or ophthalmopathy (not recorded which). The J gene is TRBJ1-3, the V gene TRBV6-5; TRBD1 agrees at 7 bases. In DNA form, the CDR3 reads TGTGCCAGCTGGGGACAGACGGACCGAAACACCATATATTTT. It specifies CASWGQTDRNTIYF.